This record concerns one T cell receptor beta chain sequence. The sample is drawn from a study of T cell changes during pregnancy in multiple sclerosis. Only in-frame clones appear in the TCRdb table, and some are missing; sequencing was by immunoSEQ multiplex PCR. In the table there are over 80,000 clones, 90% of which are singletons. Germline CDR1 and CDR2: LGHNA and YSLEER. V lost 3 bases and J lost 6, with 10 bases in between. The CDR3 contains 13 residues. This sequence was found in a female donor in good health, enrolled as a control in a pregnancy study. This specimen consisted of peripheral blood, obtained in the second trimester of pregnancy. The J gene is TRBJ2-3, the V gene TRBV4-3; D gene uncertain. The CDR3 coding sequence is TGCGCCAGCAGCCACCCCTCCGCGGATACGCAGTATTTT. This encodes CASSHPSADTQYF.